This T cell receptor (beta chain) was sequenced for a study of cytotoxic CD8 clonotypes in ibrutinib-treated CLL. Study information: IGHV unmutated 17 to 18; relapsed/refractory 10 to 11; treatment-naive some 16.

The CDR3 is 12 amino acids. Germline loops: CDR1 SGDLS, CDR2 YYNGEE. The V end was cut by 3 bases, the J end by 6 bases, with 10 bases between. Produced via immunoSEQ multiplex PCR; TCRdb's table is partial and in-frame only. The repertoire holds 12,000 to 15,000 clones, with around half as singletons. This receptor was taken from a human donor with chronic lymphocytic leukemia. The rearrangement uses TRBV9 and TRBJ2-7; D call uncertain. The starting material was PBMCs, obtained at an approximately 22-month disease-progression time point, from a patient treated with ibrutinib. CDR3: CASSAAGREQYF. DNA of the CDR3: TGTGCCAGCAGCGCTGCTGGGCGCGAGCAGTACTTC.